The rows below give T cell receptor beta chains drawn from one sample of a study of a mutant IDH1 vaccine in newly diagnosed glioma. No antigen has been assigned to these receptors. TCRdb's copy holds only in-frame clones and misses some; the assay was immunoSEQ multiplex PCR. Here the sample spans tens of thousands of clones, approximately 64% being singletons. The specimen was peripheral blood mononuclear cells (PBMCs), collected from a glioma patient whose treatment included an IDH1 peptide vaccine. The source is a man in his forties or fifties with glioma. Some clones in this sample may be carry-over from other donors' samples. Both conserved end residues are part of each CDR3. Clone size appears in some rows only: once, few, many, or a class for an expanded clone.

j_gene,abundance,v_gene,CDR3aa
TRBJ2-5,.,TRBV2,CASSPPGQGGETQYF
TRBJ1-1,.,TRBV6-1,CASRDRGNTEAFF
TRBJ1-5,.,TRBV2,CASSEIQGGNQPQHF
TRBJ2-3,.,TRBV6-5,CASSYSSGRTDTQYF
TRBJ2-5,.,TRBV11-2,CASSFGKIETQYF
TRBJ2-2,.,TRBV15,CATSTPRGGALGYTGELFF
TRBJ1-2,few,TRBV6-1,CASRQGSGYGYTF
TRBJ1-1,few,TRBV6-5,CASSYGGGTLNTEAFF
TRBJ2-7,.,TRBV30,CAWKSLLGEQYF
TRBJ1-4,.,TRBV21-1,CASSRSTTGEGEKLFF
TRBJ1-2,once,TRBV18,CASSPSRGPPYGYTF
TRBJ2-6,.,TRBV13,CASSLDRDRIERNSGANVLTF
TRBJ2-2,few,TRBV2,CASIVRDTGELFF
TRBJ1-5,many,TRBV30,CAWSSGLDGSGQPQHF
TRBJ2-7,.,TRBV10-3,CAISSGSGGSYEQYF
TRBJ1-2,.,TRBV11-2,CASSLGGSGGYTF
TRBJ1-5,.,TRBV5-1,CASSLGTNQPQHF
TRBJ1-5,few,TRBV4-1,CASSQDASLLNQPQHF
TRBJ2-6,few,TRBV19,CASSLRGTGANVLTF
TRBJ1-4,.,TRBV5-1,CASSSQGMDEKLFF
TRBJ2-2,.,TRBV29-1,CSVAHSGGAGGELFF
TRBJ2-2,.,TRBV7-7,CASSPYGRGVPGELFF
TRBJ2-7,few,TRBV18,CASSLDSRSYEQYF
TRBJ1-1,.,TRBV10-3,CAISAVETEAFF
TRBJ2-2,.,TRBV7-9,CASSLVPSGTGELFF
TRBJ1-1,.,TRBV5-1,CASSLGDIVNTEAFF
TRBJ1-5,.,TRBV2,CASFLDRGRNQPQHF
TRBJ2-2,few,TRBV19,CASGQGPNTGELFF
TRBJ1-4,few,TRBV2,CASSEIEKLFF
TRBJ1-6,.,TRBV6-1,CASSEQAGIFSPLHF